This T cell receptor beta chain is from a study of blood T cell repertoires in COVID-19. Trimming at V came to 4 bases and at J to 6 bases, leaving 9 bases not matched to a gene. Per germline, CDR1 SGHRS and CDR2 YFSETQ. This CDR3 region has 14 residues. Membership in each cohort depended on participant-reported clinical history. Cohort 3 recovered donors had two negative PCRs, clearance, or symptom resolution. As originally analysed: Estimation of nucleated cell counts relied on the amplification of reference gene primers. Data came from immunoSEQ multiplex PCR; TCRdb stores just in-frame clones and leaves some out. V, J and clone size were drawn from that table, and D and trimming were deduced from the DNA. The table records 250,000 to 350,000 clones, roughly 85% of them present only once.

The source of this sequence is a woman aged 25 to 39 who had recovered from COVID-19. Material for sequencing was PBMCs or T cells enriched from blood (not recorded which). The gene calls are TRBV5-1 and TRBJ2-7, with TRBD1 identical over 8 bases. This CDR3 reads CASSVDRGASEQYF. In nucleotides, the CDR3 is TGCGCCAGCAGCGTTGACAGGGGAGCGTCCGAGCAGTACTTC.